There are a few counts of the clone carrying this TCR beta chain. What it binds is unknown. The record originates from a study of beta chain features in type 1 diabetes. Study outcomes and limitations: All four CD4+ subsets from Type 1 diabetes patients carried moderately but significantly shorter TCRB CDR3s. Among type 1 diabetes patients, VDJ junctions had fewer insertions and more deletions. Patients and controls would share equally any PCR tilt toward shorter templates.

Expressed TCRB transcripts got sequenced, as all isolated RNA was reverse transcribed. TCRdb keeps only in-frame clones here, not all; method: immunoSEQ multiplex PCR. This table has approximately 600,000 clones, 9.5% to 15% appearing once. Cell sorting via CD45RO/CCR7/CD25/CD127/CD95/CD27 was performed to obtain CD4+ naive, central memory, regulatory and stem cell-like memory cells. This CDR3 spans 14 amino acids. V dropped 4 bases and J dropped 1; count of bases not matched to a gene: 3. The germline CDR1 and CDR2 sequences are SGHNT and YYREEE (reference sequence). This TCR was sampled from a man in his thirties or forties with type 1 diabetes. The sequencing input was naive CD4+ T cells from blood. This rearrangement joins TRBV5-4 to TRBJ1-1, with 8 bases identical to TRBD1. The CDR3 bases are TGTGCCAGCAGCCCCGGGACAGGGAACACTGAAGCTTTCTTT. It translates to CASSPGTGNTEAFF.